This TCR beta chain was profiled in a study of OX40 agonist ivuxolimab in advanced cancers. Study-wide background: Intravenous ivuxolimab at 0.01 to 10 mg/kg was given to patients every 2 weeks. Prior therapy, whether anti-PD-1, anti-PD-L1 or anti-CTLA-4, was allowed, and roughly 41% had some. Participants averaged approximately 60 years of age (range roughly 23 to 90) and were roughly 80% male.

Measured with immunoSEQ multiplex PCR; TCRdb has only the in-frame clones, and not every one. This sample has roughly 110,000 clones, with roughly nine tenths found just once. Study results and caveats: Within 6 weeks, CD4+ and CD8+ blood T cells expanded clonally at 0.1 to 3.0 mg/kg.

This CDR3 is 11 amino acids long. Germline loops: CDR1 MNHNS, CDR2 SASEGT. With 7 bases removed from V and 0 bases from J, the gap between germline ends came to 3 bases. This clone was seen ten or more times. The antigen remains undetermined. This sequence was found in an adult with an advanced solid tumor such as melanoma, head and neck, liver or kidney cancer. The chain links TRBV6-1 to TRBJ1-1; D call uncertain. Sample: CD4+ or CD8+ T cells sorted from blood, taken in a trial of the OX40 agonist ivuxolimab. The CDR3 DNA reads as TGTGCCAGCAAGATGAACACTGAAGCTTTCTTT. This sequence encodes CASKMNTEAFF.